The T cell receptor delta chain described here comes from a study of DNA immune sequencing with unique molecular identifiers. Study in general: Around 91 ng enriched γδ T-cell DNA was sequenced versus 0.85 to 1 ug non-enriched DNA.

The J segment lost 1 base and the V segment lost 5 bases, leaving 14 bases of the junction unmatched. CDR1 and CDR2 from the germline V gene are GEAIGNYY and EKD. CDR3 length: 18 residues. Worth noting for this clone: Given a far larger clone just one base away, this is likely a sequencing read error.

Primers for all 8 TRDV and 4 TRDJ genes amplified genomic DNA in 32-plex. The library had 12-nucleotide UMIs introduced over roughly 3 barcoding cycles, then a second adapter PCR. TCRdb reanalyzed the multiplex PCR reads using CATT. The sample carries some 250 delta-chain clones, more than 12% recorded once. The sequenced sample was buffy coat blood. The rearrangement links TRDV2 to TRDJ1; 11 positions match TRDD3. The sequence derives from a human donor in good health. CDR3 DNA sequence: TGTGCCTGTGGCGATCTTGGGGGATACGCGGGTTTCACCGATAAACTCATCTTT. It specifies CACGDLGGYAGFTDKLIF.